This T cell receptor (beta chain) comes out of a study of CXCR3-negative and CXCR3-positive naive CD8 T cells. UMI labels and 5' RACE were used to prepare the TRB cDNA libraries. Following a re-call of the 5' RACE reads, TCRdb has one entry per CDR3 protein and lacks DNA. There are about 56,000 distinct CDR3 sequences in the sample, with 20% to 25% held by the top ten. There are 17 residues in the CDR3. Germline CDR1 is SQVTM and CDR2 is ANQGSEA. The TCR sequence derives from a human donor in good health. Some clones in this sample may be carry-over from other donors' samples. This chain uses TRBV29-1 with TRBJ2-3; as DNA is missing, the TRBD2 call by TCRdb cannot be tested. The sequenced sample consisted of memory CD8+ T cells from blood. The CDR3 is CSVKAGGTKTSTDTQYF.